The 14 T cell receptor beta chains given below trace back to one sample, sequenced in a study of identical twins. TCRdb reanalysed the 5' RACE reads using MiXCR and keeps one entry per CDR3 protein. The table shows 250,000 or so distinct CDR3 sequences, with over 9.5% occurring only once. These records were also assigned to another study, of yellow fever vaccine responses in identical twins.

The sequencing sample was made of memory (CD45RO+) T cells sorted from blood. The receptors were gathered from a woman between 18 and 30 years old in good health.

The genes are TRBV11-3 and TRBJ2-1; 9 bases agree with TRBD1. CDR1 SGHNT and CDR2 YENEEA come from the germline V gene. The CDR3 covers 17 residues. Trimming removed 5 bases from V and 0 bases from J; junction bases left unmatched: 8. Here the CDR3 reads CASSRRGTGSSYNEQFF. The CDR3 DNA is TGTGCCAGCAGCCGACGTGGGACAGGGAGCTCCTACAATGAGCAGTTCTTC.

This chain connects TRBV5-1 to TRBJ2-7; 11 nucleotides agree with TRBD2. Germline values: CDR1 SGHRS, CDR2 YFSETQ. This CDR3 region has 15 residues. The J segment lost 2 bases and the V segment lost 5 bases, leaving 6 bases of the junction unmatched. CDR3 sequence reads: CASSKTSGMTYEQYF. As DNA, the CDR3 is TGCGCCAGCAGTAAGACTAGCGGGATGACCTACGAGCAGTACTTC.

This sequence joins TRBV5-1 and TRBJ2-1; D gene uncertain. Germline assignment: CDR1 SGHRS and CDR2 YFSETQ. V lost 1 base and J lost 5, with 13 bases in between. The CDR3 length is 15 residues. CDR3 loop: CASSLYRNRNNEQFF. CDR3 sequence (DNA): TGCGCCAGCAGCTTGTATCGAAACAGAAACAATGAGCAGTTCTTC. The variable domain in full, completed from reference TRBV5-1 and TRBJ2-1, reads KAGVTQTPRYLIKTRGQQVTLSCSPISGHRSVSWYQQTPGQGLQFLFEYFSETQRNKGNFPGRFSGRQFSNSRSEMNVSTLELGDSALYLCASSLYRNRNNEQFFGPGTRLTVL.

The table lists this clonotype with a few counts. The chain uses TRBV7-9 and TRBJ1-6; D is possibly TRBD1 (6 bases). The length of the CDR3 is 12 residues. From germline, CDR1 is SEHNR and CDR2 FQNEAQ (reference sequence). V was trimmed by 5 bases and J by 13 bases, leaving 12 bases between them. The CDR3 DNA reads as TGTGCCAGCAGCCCGACAGGTTACCCCCTCCACTTT. This gives the protein CASSPTGYPLHF.

The rearrangement uses TRBV20-1 and TRBJ2-2; the D gene is possibly TRBD1 (5 bases). The CDR3 contains 16 residues. CDR1 is DFQATT and CDR2 is SNEGSKA in the germline V gene (reference sequence). V lost 0 bases and J lost 5, with 16 bases in between. The CDR3: CSARDQEQGHTGELFF. CDR3 in DNA: TGCAGTGCTAGAGATCAGGAGCAGGGTCATACCGGGGAGCTGTTTTTT.

The rearrangement links TRBV28 to TRBJ2-5, with 9 bases matching TRBD2. This CDR3 has 14 residues. Germline V gene lookup returns CDR1 MDHEN and CDR2 SYDVKM. Trimming at V came to 6 bases and at J to 5 bases, leaving 7 bases not matched to a gene. DNA of the CDR3: TGTGCCAGCAGGGGCGGGGGGGCGTTGGAGACCCAGTACTTC. Amino acids: CASRGGGALETQYF.

This clonotype was detected a few times. Here the CDR3 reads CATSRTDREQFF. The CDR3, as DNA: TGTGCCACCAGCAGAACGGATCGTGAGCAGTTCTTC. The chain recombines TRBV15 with TRBJ2-1; D is undetermined. CDR3 size: 12 residues. Deletions cut 2 bases from V and 9 bases from J, with 8 bases between. Germline lookup yields CDR1 LNHNV and CDR2 YYDKDF (reference sequence). Full variable domain (outside the CDR3, taken from reference TRBV15 and TRBJ2-1): DAMVIQNPRYQVTQFGKPVTLSCSQTLNHNVMYWYQQKSSQAPKLLFHYYDKDFNNEADTPDNFQSRRPNTSFCFLDIRSPGLGDTAMYLCATSRTDREQFFGPGTRLTVL.

Only a few counts were recorded for this clonotype. V is TRBV7-9 and J is TRBJ2-3; TRBD2 matches at 8 bases. CDR3 length: 15 residues. The ends lost 5 bases at V and 2 bases at J; junction bases unmatched: 6. Germline CDR1 and CDR2: SEHNR and FQNEAQ (reference sequence). The CDR3 spells CASSRAGVNTDTQYF. The CDR3 DNA reads TGTGCCAGCAGCCGAGCGGGAGTGAACACAGATACGCAGTATTTT.

Ten or more counts support this clonotype. The gene calls are TRBV11-1 and TRBJ2-5; TRBD1 might be the D (6 bases). CDR3 length equals 15 residues. CDR1 and CDR2 (germline): SGHAT, FQDESV (reference sequence). Trimming took 0 bases from V and 2 from J, leaving 10 bases between them. The DNA of the CDR3 is TGTGCCAGCAGCTTAGCGGGGGCGTCTCAAGAGACCCAGTACTTC. Residues: CASSLAGASQETQYF.

This clonotype was detected many times. This rearrangement joins TRBV28 to TRBJ2-7; no clear D gene. The ends were cut back, 6 bases at V and 2 bases at J, with 11 bases in the middle. This CDR3 region has 13 residues. Germline V lookup: CDR1 MDHEN, CDR2 SYDVKM. Written as DNA, the CDR3 is TGTGCCAGCAGGGTCGGTCCTGCCTACGAGCAGTACTTC. Its protein is CASRVGPAYEQYF. Supplemented by reference TRBV28 and TRBJ2-7, the full variable domain reads DVKVTQSSRYLVKRTGEKVFLECVQDMDHENMFWYRQDPGLGLRLIYFSYDVKMKEKGDIPEGYSVSREKKERFSLILESASTNQTSMYLCASRVGPAYEQYFGPGTRLTVT.

This clonotype was seen a handful of times. The J gene is TRBJ2-7, the V gene TRBV3-1; TRBD1 is a possible D gene (6 bases). Trimming cost V 0 bases and J 2 bases, with 17 bases left between them. Germline CDR1 is LGHDT and CDR2 is YNNKEL (reference sequence). CDR3 length equals 17 residues. This chain's CDR3 is CASSQELRSGAAYEQYF. In DNA, the CDR3 is TGTGCCAGCAGCCAAGAATTACGCTCAGGGGCAGCCTACGAGCAGTACTTC.

In this sample, this clonotype turned up a few times. CDR3 nucleotide sequence: TGTGCCAGCAGCCTATTCGGGTTGCCCTACGAGCAGTACTTC. It specifies CASSLFGLPYEQYF. The chain uses TRBV12-3 or TRBV12-4 and TRBJ2-7; D unresolved. The CDR3 consists of 14 residues. V was shortened by 6 bases and J by 2 bases, with 14 bases between the two germline ends.

This clonotype occurred many times. The rearrangement links TRBV29-1 to TRBJ1-3, with 9 nucleotides matching TRBD1. In germline, CDR1 is SQVTM, CDR2 ANQGSEA. The CDR3 is made up of 15 amino acids. The ends lost 3 bases at V and 7 bases at J; junction bases unmatched: 10. CDR3 residues: CSVEFRDRAQNTIYF. In DNA, the CDR3 is TGCAGCGTTGAGTTCCGGGACAGGGCACAGAACACCATATATTTT.

This clonotype was counted ten times or more. This chain joins TRBV5-1 and TRBJ2-7; TRBD2 is a possible D gene (5 bases). The CDR3 contains 12 residues. Germline-derived CDR1 and CDR2 are SGHRS and YFSETQ. The germline V and J ends were trimmed by 8 bases and 7 bases, with 16 bases remaining between them. CDR3 in DNA: TGCGCCAGTAACGGGGTTTCGGAGGAGCAGTACTTC. This encodes CASNGVSEEQYF. The full variable domain, its missing parts supplied by reference TRBV5-1 and TRBJ2-7, is KAGVTQTPRYLIKTRGQQVTLSCSPISGHRSVSWYQQTPGQGLQFLFEYFSETQRNKGNFPGRFSGRQFSNSRSEMNVSTLELGDSALYLCASNGVSEEQYFGPGTRLTVT.